The TCR beta chain described here comes from a study of cytomegalovirus exposure and HLA in healthy donors (TCRdb year 2017). In the study overall: According to an earlier analysis of a few hundred of the donors, about 170 million T cells yielded 95 million to 140 million unique TCR beta sequences and around 280 Gb of sequence data. Roughly 300 gigabases of sequencing data and roughly 81 million unique TCR sequences made up an early release that covered nearly 650 HLA-typed donors. The genetic ancestry cluster associated with self-reported Caucasian donors included 80% to 90% of the roughly 400 genotyped donors. The study was designed to test whether signatures of past pathogen exposure could be identified by cataloging public T cell receptors. Using immunosequencing, the study profiled T cell repertoires from 666 subjects and related those repertoires to cytomegalovirus serostatus. A separate validation cohort of 100 to 150 different subjects was used in addition to the roughly 620-subject first cohort. To predict cytomegalovirus infection status, the study combined high-throughput TCR immunosequencing, statistical association of individual TCRs with disease status, and machine learning. A later analysis re-examined previously published TCR beta repertoires from around 670 donors and added high-resolution HLA genotyping to investigate patterns of TCR occurrence. Rather than drawing on any new phenotypic data, the later analysis identified candidate immune exposures from TCR beta sequences and the way those sequences occurred across donors. An earlier analysis of 500 to 650 of the donors applied high-throughput TCR beta sequencing to assess whether each TCR beta V gene segment acted as functional or pseudogenic. Donor age, sex, ethnicity and CMV serostatus were compiled together with the repertoire data. Genome-wide SNP genotypes for about 60% of the roughly 670 donors were used in a later genetic analysis, which treated that subset as a discovery cohort. Every repertoire in the discovery cohort had been generated on one and the same sequencing platform. Class I and class II HLA loci were covered by the typing at four-digit resolution. The number of donors typed differed by locus, with about 629-630 for A, B, C, DRB1 and DQB1, roughly 520 for DQA1, about 610 for DPA1, and some 450 for DPB1. A few DR-DQ haplotypes were handled as single units for association and clustering because linkage in the cohort was strong. Among roughly 400 genotyped donors of the cohort, an average of roughly 230,000 unique TCR beta nucleotide sequences was sequenced per donor, of which approximately 19% were non-productive. What the authors observed across the whole study: In a later analysis, the rate of TCR association differed among HLA loci, with DRB1 alleles having the most associated TCRs and HLA-C alleles having the fewest. In an earlier analysis of more than 500 of the donors, most TCR beta V segments appeared in productive rearrangements about 87% or about 30% of the time, broadly matching IMGT annotations. CMV serostatus was the only immune exposure information available for the cohort. Most CMV-associated TCR beta chains appeared to be HLA-restricted in a later analysis, and the HLA associations seemed to be driven largely by CMV exposure. About 17 rarely observed V segments, including chromosome 9 orphons, were excluded from the earlier analysis of a few hundred of the donors because counts were too low. At a false discovery rate of 0.05, a later analysis linked some 18,000 TCR beta sequences to specific HLA alleles. A cluster of highly shared sequence variants was judged likely to be a technical artifact of the sequencing pipeline. Compared with equally common non-associated chains, HLA-associated TCR beta chains in a later analysis were more clonally expanded and had lower generation probabilities. According to the authors, the approach could potentially be generalized to other disease states and immunological phenotypes. The study listed 164 TCR beta chains as associated with cytomegalovirus. Because some donors lacked HLA typing at each locus, the association tests relied only on the typed subset. A later analysis reported that several top co-occurrence clusters appeared linked to parvovirus B19, influenza, CMV and Epstein-Barr virus. Three of the identified cytomegalovirus-associated TCR beta chains were confirmed in vitro to be specific for cytomegalovirus antigens. In a later genetic analysis, a missense DCLRE1C variant was associated with V-gene and J-gene trimming of TCR beta chains, and the association was replicated in an independent cohort. The presence/absence analyses assumed that sequencing depth was roughly uniform across donors, and that assumption may not be true. In a later genetic analysis, fewer N-insertions in productive TCRs were reported among donors in an Asian-associated ancestry cluster than the roughly 700-donor mean. A further reported finding was that TCR beta sequences accurately predicted the HLA-A and HLA-B alleles for most subjects in the first cohort. The classifier was reported to diagnose cytomegalovirus status with high specificity and sensitivity in both the original cohort and the validation cohort. This cohort had only TCR beta chains sequenced, and the lack of alpha or paired-chain data limited which features could be detected. Strong co-occurrence of HLA alleles, especially DR and DQ, made assigning TCR associations to individual alleles difficult. Correlated functional status among segregating V segments might be attributable to linkage disequilibrium, but an unknown experimental factor could not be ruled out. Across donors, most TCR sequences were observed very rarely, whereas some public TCRs were present in many individuals.

Concerning this clone itself: It lacks a known antigen. Per-nucleotide qualities are absent, and no much larger clonotype sits a single base away.

Library preparation employed the immunoSEQ multiplex PCR assay. For the multiplex PCR, a mixture combining 60 forward primers for TCR Vbeta segments and 13 reverse primers for TCR Jbeta segments was used. Amplification of the CDR3 region of rearranged TCR beta genes was performed with a multiplex PCR assay on genomic DNA. Amplified TCR beta libraries were sequenced as 87-base-pair reads on the Illumina HiSeq System. In the paper's pipeline: A later analysis tallied roughly 76 million unique TCR beta chains across the 666 repertoires, and about 10 million of those chains were shared by two or more donors. Raw reads were error-corrected and collapsed into unique sequences with a nearest-neighbor algorithm that merged closely related sequences to remove PCR and sequencing errors. Alignment of CDR3 sequences to IMGT reference sequences was used to assign V, D and J gene segments. For a sequence to be retained, a match of at least six nucleotides to both a V gene segment and a J gene segment was required. A rearrangement was called productive if the CDR3 had no stop codons and remained in frame with V and J, and every other rearrangement was called non-productive. Following IMGT convention, CDR3 was defined as the stretch from the second conserved V-encoded cysteine to the conserved J-encoded phenylalanine. In an earlier analysis of around 600 of the donors, sequences lacking an unambiguous match to a single V gene segment were excluded. In an earlier analysis of 587 of the donors, a V segment was called functional when productive rearrangements were above 56.7%, and segregating when the standard deviation between donors exceeded 5%. A statistical classification framework was developed to diagnose cytomegalovirus status using the catalog of TCR beta chain sequences. V and J gene assignment, in a later analysis, came from comparing TCR nucleotide sequences with IMGT/GENE-DB human TR gene sequences. Using the TCRdist pipeline, a later analysis assigned CDR3 sequences along with most-parsimonious VDJ recombination scenarios. A later analysis defined each TCR beta chain by its CDR3 amino acid sequence plus V-gene family, and excluded reads lacking a unique V-gene family. A later analysis removed 592 highly shared, low-generation-probability nucleotide sequences to deal with suspected cross-contamination and a sequencing artifact. In a later analysis, a clonal expansion index was calculated for each public chain from normalized within-repertoire ranks of inferred template counts. Generation probabilities in a later analysis came from a VDJ recombination model fitted to out-of-frame rearrangements, and those results were checked against IGoR. In a later analysis, TCR-TCR, TCR-HLA and TCR-CMV co-occurrence was scored with hypergeometric tests, and a repertoire-size bias correction was applied to TCR pairs. False discovery rates were estimated in a later analysis by permuting HLA or CMV assignments 20 times. In a later analysis, co-occurring TCRs were grouped using DBSCAN, and TCRdist sequence similarity was added for clustering within HLA-allele-positive subsets. For co-occurrence clustering, repertoires with fewer than 30,000 or more than 120,000 public chains were excluded, along with five repertoires with anomalous nucleotide sharing. TCRdb stores this immuneACCESS table with in-frame sequences only. Part of the clones is absent; in the studies checked, under half of the shortfall reflects unresolved V genes, and no reason is known for the rest. That table supplies the V and J calls and clone size; D and trimming were determined from the DNA. Across this sample there are over 150,000 clones, with roughly 82% seen only once. Around 1.2% of the sample is taken by the ten largest.

In total, 630 or so healthy bone marrow donors made up the cohort. At the time of sampling, all cohort members were nominally healthy, though unrecorded immune exposures were likely present. The donor tested CMV seropositive, placing the donor among the 290 or so seropositive members of the cohort. Each donor provided a peripheral blood sample, and peripheral blood mononuclear cells were used for TCR beta sequencing. The Qiagen DNeasy Blood Extraction Kit was used to extract genomic DNA from the blood cell samples. The clonotype comes from a girl aged 2-9 years in good health and CMV-seropositive. The sample consisted of PBMCs.

The CDR3 protein is CAISRQGRQPQHF. In nucleotides, the sequence is TGTGCCATCAGTCGACAGGGTCGTCAGCCCCAGCATTTT. Rearrangement joined TRBV10-3 to TRBJ1-5, and TRBD1 matches 7 of the central bases. From cysteine to phenylalanine, the CDR3 is 13 amino acids long. Kept here is only the CDR3 DNA, which spans 39 bases and is read in frame from base 1. CDR1 and CDR2 (ENHRY, SYGVKD) derive from the germline V gene. V is pruned by 5 bases and J by 6 bases, leaving 4 bases of the junction without a gene match.